These T cell receptor beta chains were read from a single sample in a study of beta chain features in type 1 diabetes. Using immunoSEQ multiplex PCR, the repertoire was profiled, and TCRdb retains in-frame clones only, with some absent. This table holds about 230,000 clones, around 15% found once. The sample was naive CD4+ T cells from blood. Source of these receptors: a man younger than 40 with type 1 diabetes. CDR3s include the opening cysteine and the closing phenylalanine or tryptophan. D genes are given only for firm matches. Expanded clones get a size class; other rows say once, few or many, or leave the size out.

j_gene	len	v_gene	d_gene	abundance	CDR3nt	CDR3aa
TRBJ2-5	15	TRBV30	-	few	TGTGCCTGGAGTGTCGGTAGCGCGTACCAAGAGACCCAGTACTTC	CAWSVGSAYQETQYF
TRBJ2-7	11	TRBV7-9	-	few	TGTGCCAGCAGCCTACAGGCCGAGCAGTACTTC	CASSLQAEQYF
TRBJ2-5	12	TRBV7-7	-	-	TGTGCTACTCCCACAGGGTTGGAGACCCAGTACTTC	CATPTGLETQYF
TRBJ2-4	15	TRBV7-2	-	-	TGTGCCAGCAGCTTGACACTTCTAGCCAAAAACATTCAGTACTTC	CASSLTLLAKNIQYF
TRBJ2-7	13	TRBV6-1	-	few	TGTGCCAGCAGTGAAATTGGGGACTACGAGCAGTACTTC	CASSEIGDYEQYF
TRBJ2-3	14	TRBV10-3	TRBD2	few	TGTGCCATCAGAAAGCGGGAGGGCACAGATACGCAGTATTTT	CAIRKREGTDTQYF
TRBJ2-3	14	TRBV29-1	-	-	TGCAGCGTTGGGGAGGGGACAGGTTCAGATACGCAGTATTTT	CSVGEGTGSDTQYF
TRBJ2-5	14	TRBV28	-	-	TGTGCCAGCACCGACCTGGGGGCGCCGGAGACCCAGTACTTC	CASTDLGAPETQYF
TRBJ1-2	15	TRBV7-9	-	few	TGTGCCAGCCCCGAGGGAGACACAGCTAACTATGGCTACACCTTC	CASPEGDTANYGYTF
TRBJ2-1	18	TRBV12-5	TRBD2	-	TGTGCTAGTGCCTTGGAGGGACTAGCGCTTAGCTCCTACAATGAGCAGTTCTTC	CASALEGLALSSYNEQFF
TRBJ2-4	13	TRBV5-6	-	-	TGTGCCAGCAGCCTCAGGGGAGCGAGGATTCAGTACTTC	CASSLRGARIQYF
TRBJ2-5	14	TRBV30	TRBD1	few	TGTGCCTGGAGTAGGGACAGTCCCCCCGGGACCCAGTACTTC	CAWSRDSPPGTQYF
TRBJ2-5	14	TRBV5-1	-	few	TGCGCCAGCAGCTCGGGAGTAAACGGCGAGACCCAGTACTTC	CASSSGVNGETQYF
TRBJ2-5	12	TRBV13	TRBD2	few	TGTGCCAGCACCGGGGGGACAGAGACCCAGTACTTC	CASTGGTETQYF
TRBJ2-1	14	TRBV28	TRBD1	few	TGTGCCAGCATGGGGACAGGGGGTGAAAGTGAGCAGTTCTTC	CASMGTGGESEQFF
TRBJ2-1	15	TRBV9	TRBD2	-	TGTGCCAGCAGCCCCGCACTAGCGGGCTACAATGAGCAGTTCTTC	CASSPALAGYNEQFF
TRBJ2-3	13	TRBV7-9	-	-	TGTGCCAGCAGCCCCCAGGCATCAGATACGCAGTATTTT	CASSPQASDTQYF
TRBJ2-5	15	TRBV18	-	few	TGTGCCAGCTCACCATTCCAGGGAACCGGGGAGACCCAGTACTTC	CASSPFQGTGETQYF
TRBJ2-3	15	TRBV7-9	TRBD2	few	TGTGCCAGCAGCTTCACTAGCGGGAGTGCGGATACGCAGTATTTT	CASSFTSGSADTQYF
TRBJ2-7	14	TRBV30	TRBD2	-	TGTGCCTGGAGTAGGTCTAGCGGGAACTACGAGCAGTACTTC	CAWSRSSGNYEQYF
TRBJ2-4	15	TRBV7-8	-	few	TGTGCCAGCAGCCCCGCTACGGGAAGGAAAAACATTCAGTACTTC	CASSPATGRKNIQYF
TRBJ1-2	16	TRBV30	TRBD1	-	TGTGCCTGGAGTGTCTTAGGGACAGGACCTAACTATGGCTACACCTTC	CAWSVLGTGPNYGYTF
TRBJ2-7	13	TRBV5-1	TRBD1	few	TGCGCCAGCGGACAGGGTAGCTCCTACGAGCAGTACTTC	CASGQGSSYEQYF
TRBJ2-3	13	TRBV7-2	-	few	TGTGCCAGCAGCCCCCCCTCTTCGGATACGCAGTATTTT	CASSPPSSDTQYF
TRBJ1-2	14	TRBV7-9	-	few	TGTGCCAGCAGCTTGGACAGCAACAACTATGGCTACACCTTC	CASSLDSNNYGYTF
TRBJ2-6	17	TRBV10-3	-	few	TGTGCCATCAGTTTGCACTCTTCGGGCTCTGGGGCCAACGTCCTGACTTTC	CAISLHSSGSGANVLTF
TRBJ2-6	14	TRBV7-9	-	-	TGTGCCAGCAGCTTTGGAACTGGGGCCAACGTCCTGACTTTC	CASSFGTGANVLTF
TRBJ2-1	12	TRBV4-1	-	-	TGCGCCAGCAGCCACCCTGGAGATGAGCAGTTCTTC	CASSHPGDEQFF
TRBJ2-7	12	TRBV29-1	-	-	TGCAGCGGCCGGACAGTCTCCTACGAGCAGTACTTC	CSGRTVSYEQYF
TRBJ2-1	15	TRBV7-9	TRBD2	-	TGTGCCAGCAGCCACGGGACTAGCGGGAGTAATGAGCAGTTCTTC	CASSHGTSGSNEQFF
TRBJ1-2	15	TRBV30	-	-	TGTGCCTGGATCCCCGGGACAAACCAGAACTATGGCTACACCTTC	CAWIPGTNQNYGYTF
TRBJ2-7	16	TRBV7-2	-	-	TGTGCCAGCAGCTTATCCGCAGGGCACGGCTCCTACGAGCAGTACTTC	CASSLSAGHGSYEQYF
TRBJ1-1	11	TRBV29-1	TRBD1	-	TGCAGCGTCTTACAGGGGTCTGAAGCTTTCTTT	CSVLQGSEAFF
TRBJ2-3	15	TRBV18	-	-	TGTGCCAGCTCACCGAGTCCCAGGGCCGGTGATACGCAGTATTTT	CASSPSPRAGDTQYF
TRBJ2-3	14	TRBV7-9	-	-	TGTGCCAGCAGTGTAGCTGCTAGCACAGATACGCAGTATTTT	CASSVAASTDTQYF
TRBJ2-1	14	TRBV29-1	-	-	TGCAGCGTTGTTGGTCGGGTATCCTACAATGAGCAGTTCTTC	CSVVGRVSYNEQFF
TRBJ2-3	14	TRBV5-4	-	-	TGTGCCAGCAGCGGCGGGGCCCGCGCAGATACGCAGTATTTT	CASSGGARADTQYF
TRBJ2-7	19	TRBV7-9	TRBD2	few	TGTGCCAGCAGCTCCGGGCCCCGTAGCGGGAGGCACTACTCCTACGAGCAGTACTTC	CASSSGPRSGRHYSYEQYF
TRBJ2-7	14	TRBV7-2	-	-	TGTGCCAGCAGCTCCAGCGATGGAATATACGAGCAGTACTTC	CASSSSDGIYEQYF
TRBJ2-2	14	TRBV7-2	-	-	TGTGCCAGCAGCCCAAGACTGCGGCCCGGGGAGCTGTTTTTT	CASSPRLRPGELFF
TRBJ2-7	15	TRBV2	-	-	TGTGCCAGCAGGGTGCTTTCTAGGCCCTCCTACGAGCAGTACTTC	CASRVLSRPSYEQYF
TRBJ1-2	13	TRBV9	-	few	TGTGCCAGCAGCGTAGAACCGGGCGGTGGCTACACCTTC	CASSVEPGGGYTF
TRBJ2-3	19	TRBV28	TRBD2	few	TGTGCCAGCAGAACCATTCCGGGACTAGCGGTAACCCTCACAGATACGCAGTATTTT	CASRTIPGLAVTLTDTQYF
TRBJ2-3	12	TRBV23-1	-	-	TGCGCCAGCGTCAGGGGAACAGATACGCAGTATTTT	CASVRGTDTQYF
TRBJ1-4	14	TRBV29-1	TRBD1	few	TGCAGCGTTGTTTCCCGGACAGGGGATGAAAAACTGTTTTTT	CSVVSRTGDEKLFF
TRBJ2-2	11	TRBV20-1	-	-	TGCAGTGTGGCGAACACCGGGGAGCTGTTTTTT	CSVANTGELFF
TRBJ1-2	10	TRBV20-1	-	few	TGCAGTGCTAGGGACGCGAGTTACACCTTC	CSARDASYTF
TRBJ1-5	13	TRBV4-3	-	few	TGCGCCAGCAGCCAAGATATTCGCCAGCCCCAGCATTTT	CASSQDIRQPQHF
TRBJ1-1	15	TRBV6-6	-	few	TGTGCCAGCAGCCCCAGGGGCAGTCTGAACACTGAAGCTTTCTTT	CASSPRGSLNTEAFF
TRBJ1-1	14	TRBV5-1	TRBD1	few	TGCGCCAGCAGCCTACCTTTGGGACAGGGTGAAGCTTTCTTT	CASSLPLGQGEAFF
TRBJ2-3	12	TRBV28	TRBD1	-	TGTGCCAGCGAGACAGGGACAGATACGCAGTATTTT	CASETGTDTQYF
TRBJ2-1	16	TRBV5-1	TRBD2	-	TGCGCCAGCAGCTTAGAACTAGCGGCCCTCTACAATGAGCAGTTCTTC	CASSLELAALYNEQFF
TRBJ2-3	15	TRBV9	TRBD2	-	TGTGCCAGCAGCCCTCCTAGCGGACGCACAGATACGCAGTATTTT	CASSPPSGRTDTQYF
TRBJ2-2	14	TRBV30	-	few	TGTGCCTGGAGTGTCCGACAGTTCACCGGGGAGCTGTTTTTT	CAWSVRQFTGELFF
TRBJ2-7	15	TRBV4-2	TRBD2	few	TGTGCCAGCACCCCGACTAGCGGGAGCCGGTACGAGCAGTACTTC	CASTPTSGSRYEQYF
TRBJ2-3	17	TRBV11-2	TRBD1	few	TGTGCCAGCAGCCTAGACAGGGGACCCGCTAGCACAGATACGCAGTATTTT	CASSLDRGPASTDTQYF
TRBJ1-1	14	TRBV2	-	few	TGTGCCAGCAGGGCCGTGGGACGAACCACTGAAGCTTTCTTT	CASRAVGRTTEAFF